Below are 22 T cell receptor beta chains sequenced from a single sample in a study of T cells in Graves' hyperthyroidism and ophthalmopathy. There were TCR beta CDR3 regions amplified from RNA transcripts. The TCR CDR3 first-round RT-PCR relied on the HTBI primer set. TCRdb analysed the multiplex PCR reads with MiXCR anew, one entry per CDR3 protein. The repertoire includes a few hundred thousand distinct CDR3 sequences, less than 15% of them detected once, and roughly 9.2% sits in the top ten. Source material: blood. The receptor set was obtained from a woman aged 18-29 years with Graves' hyperthyroidism.

V usage is TRBV12-3 or TRBV12-4 and J usage is TRBJ1-3, with 8 bases matching TRBD1. Trimming at V came to 4 bases and at J to 0 bases, leaving 5 bases not matched to a gene. CDR3 length: 16 residues. CDR3 sequence reads: CASSSLQGVSGNTIYF. CDR3 bases: TGTGCCAGCAGTTCATTACAGGGGGTCTCTGGAAACACCATATATTTT.

This clonotype has at least ten counts. The chain recombines TRBV12-3 or TRBV12-4 with TRBJ1-5, with 8 bases that match TRBD1. The CDR3 has 16 residues. Unmatched junction bases numbered 14, after V lost 5 bases and J lost 8 bases. The chain's CDR3 is CASSPRTGSWKEPQHF. The CDR3 DNA reads as TGTGCCAGCAGTCCGAGGACAGGGTCGTGGAAGGAGCCCCAGCATTTT.

This clonotype was seen repeatedly, ten times or more. CDR3 nucleotide sequence: TGTGCCACCAGCAGCAGCTCCCCGGCGGGACAGTCAGTCTATGGCTACACCTTC. Its protein is CATSSSSPAGQSVYGYTF. The gene calls are TRBV15 and TRBJ1-2; 7 nucleotides match TRBD1. The CDR3 runs 18 residues. The V gene end was trimmed by 3 bases and the J gene end by 4 bases; junction bases not matched to a gene: 17. Germline lookup yields CDR1 LNHNV and CDR2 YYDKDF (reference sequence).

The chain couples TRBV5-1 to TRBJ1-5, with D possibly being TRBD1 (6 bases). The germline V gene has CDR1 SGHRS and CDR2 YFSETQ. This CDR3 has 13 amino acids. With 2 bases removed from V and 6 bases from J, the gap between germline ends came to 9 bases. CDR3 in DNA: TGCGCCAGCAGCTTTGAGGGGGGTCAGCCCCAGCATTTT. Translated: CASSFEGGQPQHF.

This clonotype was counted ten times or more. This rearrangement joins TRBV7-9 to TRBJ1-5; TRBD1 agrees at 10 bases. V gave up 2 bases and J gave up 1 base; unmatched junction bases: 5. Germline CDR1 reads SEHNR; CDR2 reads FQNEAQ (reference sequence). This CDR3 region has 17 residues. CDR3 DNA: TGTGCCAGCAGCTTATCGACAGGGGGCATGAGCAATCAGCCCCAGCATTTT. It yields the protein CASSLSTGGMSNQPQHF.

This clonotype was recorded many times. The gene calls are TRBV2 and TRBJ2-7; possible D gene TRBD2, 6 bases. CDR3 length: 12 residues. Trimming took 2 bases from V and 5 from J, leaving 7 bases between them. CDR1 is SNHLY and CDR2 is FYNNEI in the germline V gene. The CDR3 bases are TGTGCCAGCAGTGAATCGGGGGACGAGCAGTACTTC. It encodes CASSESGDEQYF.

J is TRBJ2-7 and V is TRBV19; TRBD2 is a possible D gene (6 bases). Germline values: CDR1 LNHDA, CDR2 SQIVND (reference sequence). V dropped 4 bases and J dropped 3 bases, with 13 bases sitting between them. This CDR3 comprises 14 residues. CDR3 region: CASSSLEGRYEQYF. As DNA, the CDR3 is TGTGCCAGTAGTAGCTTGGAGGGTCGCTACGAGCAGTACTTC.

This clonotype has ten or more counts. CDR3 protein: CASSHRSTGGGTDTQYF. The DNA for the CDR3 is TGCGCCAGCAGCCACAGAAGCACAGGTGGCGGCACAGATACGCAGTATTTT. The J gene is TRBJ2-3, the V gene TRBV4-3, with D possibly TRBD1 on 5 matching bases. From germline, CDR1 is LGHNA and CDR2 YSLEER. The CDR3 length is 17 residues. Trimming stripped 3 bases from V and 1 base from J, with 17 bases between.

For this clonotype: A clone one base away is much larger, so this may be a read error. The chain carries TRBV9 and TRBJ2-7, with TRBD2 matching over 14 bases. There are 15 residues in the CDR3. Germline values: CDR1 SGDLS, CDR2 YYNGEE. The CDR3 DNA sequence: TGTGCCAGCAGCGCCGGGACTAGCGGGAGCTACGGGCAGTACTTC. It yields the protein CASSAGTSGSYGQYF.

This clonotype has a handful of counts. The gene calls are TRBV7-2 and TRBJ2-7; 8 bases match TRBD2. The V segment lost 4 bases and the J segment 7 bases; nucleotides outside the gene matches: 12. The germline CDR1 and CDR2 sequences are SGHTA and FQGNSA. The CDR3 has 15 residues. The CDR3 nucleotides are TGTGCCAGCAGCTCATCGGGGGGGCCGGAATGGGAGCAGTACTTC. Amino acid sequence: CASSSSGGPEWEQYF.

The V gene is TRBV20-1, the J gene TRBJ2-3, with 14 bases matching TRBD2. Trimming removed 0 bases from V and 4 bases from J; junction bases left unmatched: 6. Germline assignment: CDR1 DFQATT and CDR2 SNEGSKA (reference sequence). The CDR3 totals 17 residues. The CDR3 loop is CSARDRLAGGRADTQYF. CDR3 DNA: TGCAGTGCTAGAGATAGACTAGCGGGGGGGCGGGCAGATACGCAGTATTTT.

This clonotype has a count of ten or more. The gene calls are TRBV3-1 and TRBJ1-2; possibly TRBD1 for D (6 bases). This CDR3 is 14 amino acids long. Germline loops: CDR1 LGHDT, CDR2 YNNKEL (reference sequence). V dropped 0 bases and J dropped 8 bases, with 13 bases sitting between them. CDR3 nucleotides: TGTGCCAGCAGCCAAGATTCAGGGGTGGAAGGCTACACCTTC. Its protein is CASSQDSGVEGYTF.

This clonotype was found a few times. The chain recombines TRBV24-1 with TRBJ2-1; 9 bases fit TRBD1. V was clipped by 1 base and J by 6 bases; unmatched bases: 9. This CDR3 has 17 amino acids. CDR1 KGHDR and CDR2 SFDVKD come from the germline V gene. CDR3 loop: CATSDFTDRGFGNEQFF. The DNA for the CDR3 is TGTGCCACCAGTGATTTCACAGACAGGGGGTTCGGCAATGAGCAGTTCTTC.

This clonotype has a count of ten or more. The genes are TRBV27 and TRBJ2-2; TRBD2 matches 10 bases. J gave up 8 bases and V 5 bases, and 14 bases lay outside the gene matches. Germline CDR1 is MNHEY and CDR2 is SMNVEV (reference sequence). CDR3 size: 17 residues. CDR3 sequence: CASSPWTSGGVVGELFF. Written as DNA, the CDR3 is TGTGCCAGCAGTCCCTGGACTAGCGGAGGGGTGGTTGGGGAGCTGTTTTTT.

V gene TRBV19 combines with J gene TRBJ1-5, with D unclear. The V end was cut by 7 bases, the J end by 6 bases, with 16 bases between. The CDR3 is 14 amino acids. Germline lookup yields CDR1 LNHDA and CDR2 SQIVND (reference sequence). The DNA for the CDR3 is TGTGCCAGTACCGCCGTAAATCCGGGTCAGCCCCAGCATTTT. Translated, it gives CASTAVNPGQPQHF.

This clonotype was recorded at least ten times. The rearrangement joins TRBV2 to TRBJ2-5, with D hard to call. The CDR3 sequence is 11 residues long. V was shortened by 7 bases and J by 7 bases, with 10 bases between the two germline ends. Germline CDR1 reads SNHLY; CDR2 reads FYNNEI. The CDR3 loop is CASTLKRTQYF. As DNA, the CDR3 is TGTGCCAGCACACTCAAAAGGACCCAGTACTTC.

Turning to this clonotype: A much larger clone lies a single base off, so this may be a read error. The rearrangement joins TRBV9 to TRBJ1-3; possibly TRBD1 for D (5 bases). The V end lost 3 bases, the J end lost 8 bases, and 9 bases lay between the germline ends. Germline V gene data show CDR1 as SGDLS and CDR2 as YYNGEE. The CDR3 is 12 residues long. CDR3 amino acids: CASSARGDTIYF. As DNA, the CDR3 is TGTGCCAGCAGCGCACGAGGGGACACCATATATTTT.

In its sample, this clonotype was seen many times. This rearrangement joins TRBV6-1 to TRBJ1-5, with 7 positions matching TRBD1. Germline CDR1 is MNHNS and CDR2 is SASEGT. J gave up 3 bases and V 7 bases, and 3 bases lay outside the gene matches. The CDR3 runs 13 residues. The CDR3 loop is CASTGGSNQPQHF. CDR3 DNA sequence: TGTGCCAGCACAGGGGGTTCCAATCAGCCCCAGCATTTT.

This clonotype showed up many times. The chain combines TRBV28 with TRBJ1-2; D might be TRBD1 (5 bases). Trimming pared 4 bases from V and 6 bases from J, leaving 24 bases between. CDR3 length equals 17 residues. From germline, CDR1 is MDHEN and CDR2 SYDVKM. The CDR3 is CASSSVTGAGTLDGYTF. The CDR3, as DNA: TGTGCCAGCAGTTCCGTAACCGGGGCAGGGACCTTGGATGGCTACACCTTC.

This clonotype was found a few times. V is TRBV5-6 and J is TRBJ2-5; 7 nucleotides line up with TRBD2. V trimming: 0 bases; J trimming: 3 bases; junction bases outside the gene matches: 8. The CDR3 is made up of 16 amino acids. From germline, CDR1 is SGHDT and CDR2 YYEEEE. The CDR3 coding sequence is TGTGCCAGCAGCTTGGAATTCCTCGCGGGGGAAGAGACCCAGTACTTC. Translated: CASSLEFLAGEETQYF.

J is TRBJ1-2 and V is TRBV9; TRBD1 matches 7 bases. Trimming at V came to 4 bases and at J to 7 bases, leaving 13 bases not matched to a gene. The CDR3 spans 15 residues. Per the germline V gene, CDR1 is SGDLS and CDR2 is YYNGEE. CDR3 in DNA: TGTGCCAGCAGCCTCAGGGAGGGGACAGCCTCTGGCTACACCTTC. It yields the protein CASSLREGTASGYTF.

Note on this clonotype: This may be a read error, as it is one base from a much larger clone. The CDR3 region has the DNA TGTGCCAGCAGTGATAACTACGAGCAGTACTTC. Amino acid sequence: CASSDNYEQYF. V usage is TRBV6-1 and J usage is TRBJ2-7; no definite D call. This CDR3 comprises 11 residues. The ends were cut back, 3 bases at V and 3 bases at J, with 3 bases in the middle. The germline CDR1 and CDR2 sequences are MNHNS and SASEGT.